The TCR beta chain under discussion was sequenced for a study of blood T cell repertoires in COVID-19. Profiled with immunoSEQ multiplex PCR; TCRdb holds only in-frame clones, not every one. This sample yields about 190,000 clones, of which 76% are seen a single time; 17% belongs to the top ten. Participants' reported clinical history set cohort assignment. The CDR3 totals 13 residues. Per the germline V gene, CDR1 is MNHEY and CDR2 is SVGAGI. The J segment lost 9 bases and the V segment lost 10 bases, leaving 10 bases of the junction unmatched. The specimen was PBMCs or T cells enriched from blood (not recorded which). V usage is TRBV6-5 and J usage is TRBJ2-1, with 9 bases aligning to TRBD1. The receptor was derived from a woman aged 45-60 years with acute COVID-19. The DNA of the CDR3 is TGTGCCACTACAGGGGGCTCGCTAAGTGAGCAGTTCTTC. Amino acid sequence: CATTGGSLSEQFF.